Listed below are T cell receptor beta chains from one sample, sequenced in a study of cytomegalovirus exposure and HLA in healthy donors. TCRdb's table, derived via immunoSEQ multiplex PCR, lists solely in-frame clones and lacks some. The sample lists about 140,000 clones, around 80% occurring once. Source material: PBMCs. All receptors derive from a man younger than 35 in good health and CMV-seropositive. CDR3s include the opening cysteine and the closing phenylalanine or tryptophan. Each record gives: V gene, clone size, J gene, D gene, CDR3 DNA, CDR3 protein. D genes are given only for firm matches. Clone size is given for some rows only: seen once, a few or many times, or a class if the clone is expanded.

>TRBV5-1|-|TRBJ2-1|-
TGCGCCAGCAGCCCCTTCGGAGAGAGCTCCTACAATGAGCAGTTCTTC
CASSPFGESSYNEQFF
>TRBV2|-|TRBJ1-4|-
TGTCCCAGCACCTTAGAAGCTGCAACTAATGAAAAACTGTTTTTT
CPSTLEAATNEKLFF
>TRBV9|-|TRBJ2-3|-
TGTGCCAGCAGCGCTACCGGGGGTCGGGATACGCAGTATTTT
CASSATGGRDTQYF
>TRBV5-4|-|TRBJ1-1|-
TGTGCCAGCAGCCAACAGGGACGGGAAACTGAAGCTTTCTTT
CASSQQGRETEAFF
>TRBV7-9|-|TRBJ2-1|TRBD2
TGTGCCAGCAGCTTAGACTGGCTAGCGGGAGGGAATGAGCAGTTCTTC
CASSLDWLAGGNEQFF
>TRBV10-1|-|TRBJ2-1|TRBD1
TGCGCCAGCAGCGACCGGGACAGGGACAGTGAGCAGTTCTTC
CASSDRDRDSEQFF
>TRBV7-9|many|TRBJ2-1|-
TGTGCCAGCAGCTTAGCGGCACCGAATGAGCAGTTCTTC
CASSLAAPNEQFF
>TRBV19|-|TRBJ2-3|-
TGTGCCAGTAGTATTTCCCCGGCTGGGACTAGCACAGATACGCAGTATTTT
CASSISPAGTSTDTQYF
>TRBV5-1|-|TRBJ2-3|-
TGCGCCAGCACAATACAGAGCACAGATACGCAGTATTTT
CASTIQSTDTQYF
>TRBV5-6|few|TRBJ1-1|TRBD1
TGTGCCAGCAGCCACAGGGGTACTGAAGCTTTCTTT
CASSHRGTEAFF
>TRBV28|-|TRBJ1-2|-
TGTGCCAGCAGTGACGCAGGCGGCTACACCTTC
CASSDAGGYTF
>TRBV7-9|-|TRBJ2-7|TRBD2
TGTGCCAGCAGCTTAGTTGCGGGAGGAGATTACGAGCAGTACTTC
CASSLVAGGDYEQYF
>TRBV6-5|-|TRBJ1-1|-
TGTGCCAGCAGTCACCCACCCCGCGCCAACACTGAAGCTTTCTTT
CASSHPPRANTEAFF
>TRBV5-1|-|TRBJ2-1|TRBD2
TGCGCCAGCAGCGCGACTAGCGGGAGGACCTCCGACAATGAGCAGTTCTTC
CASSATSGRTSDNEQFF
>TRBV29-1|-|TRBJ2-2|-
TGCAGCGTTGCCGGGAGAAATGGCGGGGAGCTGTTTTTT
CSVAGRNGGELFF